Shown below are 18 T cell receptor beta chains from a single sample sequenced in a study of T cell responses to AZD1222 COVID-19 vaccine. Using immunoSEQ multiplex PCR, the repertoire was profiled, and TCRdb retains in-frame clones only, with some absent. The sample contains fewer than 50,000 clones, more than 60% of which appear only once. The sequenced sample was peripheral blood, obtained on day 0 of AZD1222 vaccination. The receptors here all came from an adult in good health.

This chain joins TRBV30 and TRBJ1-2; D unclear. CDR3 size: 12 residues. The V end lost 2 bases, the J end lost 2 bases, and 6 bases lay between the germline ends. Germline loops: CDR1 GTSNPN, CDR2 SVGIG (reference sequence). CDR3 nucleotides: TGTGCCTGGAGTAGGGAAAACTATGGCTACACCTTC. It encodes CAWSRENYGYTF.

V and J are TRBV5-6 and TRBJ1-2; TRBD1 matches at 8 bases. Looked up from germline, CDR1 is SGHDT and CDR2 is YYEEEE. The CDR3 sequence is 14 residues long. V dropped 3 bases and J dropped 7; count of bases not matched to a gene: 8. The CDR3 sequence is CASSWETGVGGYTF. As DNA, the CDR3 is TGTGCCAGCAGCTGGGAGACAGGGGTCGGTGGCTACACCTTC. The full variable domain, completed using reference TRBV5-6 and TRBJ1-2, is DAGVTQSPTHLIKTRGQQVTLRCSPKSGHDTVSWYQQALGQGPQFIFQYYEEEERQRGNFPDRFSGHQFPNYSSELNVNALLLGDSALYLCASSWETGVGGYTFGSGTRLTVV.

This clone was found a few times. V and J are TRBV28 and TRBJ1-4; TRBD1 aligns across 7 bases. V shed 6 bases and J 8 bases; nucleotides not matched to a gene: 9. The germline V gene has CDR1 MDHEN and CDR2 SYDVKM. This CDR3 is built from 14 residues. CDR3 DNA sequence: TGTGCCAGCAGGACGGGACAGTTGCGGGAAAAACTGTTTTTT. The encoded protein is CASRTGQLREKLFF.

The chain links TRBV5-1 to TRBJ1-1; maybe TRBD1 (5 bases). CDR1 is SGHRS, CDR2 YFSETQ, per germline. This CDR3 has 14 residues. With 4 bases removed from V and 3 bases from J, the gap between germline ends came to 13 bases. The CDR3 region is CASSRQGTDTEAFF. The CDR3 nucleotides read TGCGCCAGCAGCCGGCAGGGTACCGACACTGAAGCTTTCTTT.

This clone was seen a few times. The chain recombines TRBV28 with TRBJ2-7; 8 bases are a match to TRBD2. J lost 2 bases, V lost 2 bases, and 2 bases had no gene match. The CDR3 is made up of 14 amino acids. The germline CDR1 and CDR2 sequences are MDHEN and SYDVKM. The CDR3 protein is CASSLQAGAYEQYF. CDR3 in DNA: TGTGCCAGCAGTTTACAAGCGGGAGCCTACGAGCAGTACTTC.

This chain connects TRBV18 to TRBJ1-2, with D maybe TRBD1 (6 bases). The CDR3 runs 14 residues. Trimming removed 1 base at V and 4 bases at J, with 10 bases between. Germline V gene lookup returns CDR1 KGHSH and CDR2 LQKENI. This CDR3 reads CASSPQGGSYGYTF. The DNA of the CDR3 is TGTGCCAGCTCACCACAGGGGGGCTCCTATGGCTACACCTTC. Drawing the rest from reference TRBV18 and TRBJ1-2, the complete variable domain is NAGVMQNPRHLVRRRGQEARLRCSPMKGHSHVYWYRQLPEEGLKFMVYLQKENIIDESGMPKERFSAEFPKEGPSILRIQQVVRGDSAAYFCASSPQGGSYGYTFGSGTRLTVV.

The chain carries TRBV7-7 and TRBJ2-5; TRBD1 matches 7 bases. Germline CDR1 reads SSHAT; CDR2 reads FNYEAQ (reference sequence). CDR3 size: 13 residues. V lost 6 bases, J lost 4 bases, and 5 bases stayed unmatched. CDR3: CASSPNRGETQYF. CDR3 DNA: TGTGCCAGCAGTCCAAACAGGGGAGAGACCCAGTACTTC.

The chain carries TRBV5-1 and TRBJ1-3; D is unresolved. The CDR3 runs 16 residues. Trimming pared 4 bases from V and 0 bases from J, leaving 14 bases between. The germline V gene has CDR1 SGHRS and CDR2 YFSETQ. CDR3: CASSESDGSSGNTIYF. The CDR3 DNA reads as TGCGCCAGCAGCGAATCAGACGGAAGCTCTGGAAACACCATATATTTT. Drawing the rest from reference TRBV5-1 and TRBJ1-3, the complete variable domain is KAGVTQTPRYLIKTRGQQVTLSCSPISGHRSVSWYQQTPGQGLQFLFEYFSETQRNKGNFPGRFSGRQFSNSRSEMNVSTLELGDSALYLCASSESDGSSGNTIYFGEGSWLTVV.

The chain couples TRBV2 to TRBJ2-2, with 12 bases matching TRBD2. CDR1 is SNHLY and CDR2 is FYNNEI in the germline V gene. The V segment lost 11 bases and the J segment 2 bases; nucleotides outside the gene matches: 12. The CDR3 is 17 amino acids. The CDR3 region is CAQQRTSGGPNTGELFF. CDR3 coding DNA: TGTGCCCAGCAACGAACTAGCGGGGGGCCCAACACCGGGGAGCTGTTTTTT.

The chain couples TRBV10-3 to TRBJ2-2; unclear D gene. There are 13 residues in the CDR3. V lost 8 bases to trimming and J lost 1 base, with 8 bases between them. Germline V CDR1 and CDR2: ENHRY, SYGVKD. This CDR3 is CAIWAKNTGELFF. Written as DNA, the CDR3 is TGTGCCATCTGGGCTAAGAACACCGGGGAGCTGTTTTTT.

The chain joins TRBV10-3 to TRBJ1-5; possible D gene TRBD1, 5 bases. The germline V gene has CDR1 ENHRY and CDR2 SYGVKD. The CDR3 runs 12 residues. The ends were cut back, 5 bases at V and 6 bases at J, with 8 bases in the middle. For the CDR3, the DNA is TGTGCCATCAGTAGGGACGGTCAGCCCCAGCATTTT. This encodes CAISRDGQPQHF.

The chain uses TRBV13 and TRBJ2-7; D ambiguous. This CDR3 comprises 13 residues. Germline assignment: CDR1 PRHDT and CDR2 FYEKMQ (reference sequence). Trimming pared 0 bases from V and 7 bases from J, leaving 10 bases between. CDR3 protein: CASSLGLDGEQYF. The CDR3 DNA is TGTGCCAGCAGCTTAGGGTTAGACGGGGAGCAGTACTTC.

At least ten counts were recorded for this clone. The J gene is TRBJ2-1, the V gene TRBV12-3 or TRBV12-4; 7 positions match TRBD1. After removal of 7 bases from V and 5 bases from J, the junction contained 5 bases not matched to a gene. This CDR3 is built from 13 residues. CDR3: CASNQGVNNEQFF. The CDR3 DNA reads as TGTGCCAGCAACCAGGGGGTCAACAATGAGCAGTTCTTC.

This clone was observed a few times. The chain uses TRBV5-5 and TRBJ2-5; D not resolved. The CDR3 has 12 amino acids. V was trimmed by 5 bases and J by 2 bases, leaving 7 bases between them. Per germline, CDR1 SGHKS and CDR2 YYEKEE (reference sequence). CDR3 in amino acids: CASRRMQETQYF. The CDR3 DNA sequence: TGTGCCAGCAGACGGATGCAAGAGACCCAGTACTTC.

This chain uses TRBV4-1 with TRBJ1-2, with D possibly being TRBD1 (6 bases). Germline V gene lookup returns CDR1 MGHRA and CDR2 YSYEKL. The CDR3 spans 16 residues. The ends were cut back, 3 bases at V and 4 bases at J, with 18 bases in the middle. CDR3 amino acids: CASSHSYRDQSYGYTF. CDR3 DNA: TGCGCCAGCAGCCATTCCTACAGGGATCAATCCTATGGCTACACCTTC.

This chain links TRBV18 with TRBJ1-5; 10 bases agree with TRBD1. The CDR3 consists of 15 residues. J lost 4 bases, V lost 2 bases, and 2 bases had no gene match. Germline loops: CDR1 KGHSH, CDR2 LQKENI. The CDR3 region is CASSPGTGVNQPQHF. The CDR3 DNA reads TGTGCCAGCTCACCAGGGACAGGGGTTAATCAGCCCCAGCATTTT.

This clone has just a few counts. The CDR3 spells CASSLDGRPGSYGYTF. DNA for the CDR3: TGTGCCAGCAGCTTGGACGGGAGACCAGGGAGCTATGGCTACACCTTC. This rearrangement joins TRBV5-6 to TRBJ1-2, with D possibly TRBD1 on 5 matching bases. V lost 0 bases and J lost 4, with 16 bases in between. The CDR3 is 16 residues long. The V gene's germline CDR1 is SGHDT and CDR2 YYEEEE.

This clone was detected only a few times. The J gene is TRBJ1-5, the V gene TRBV15, with D unresolved. The CDR3 runs to 16 residues. V lost 5 bases and J 0 bases, leaving 14 bases between the germline ends. Germline CDR1 LNHNV, CDR2 YYDKDF (reference sequence). CDR3 region: CATSEIWGGSNQPQHF. In nucleotides, the CDR3 is TGTGCCACCAGCGAGATCTGGGGTGGTAGCAATCAGCCCCAGCATTTT. Drawing the rest from reference TRBV15 and TRBJ1-5, the complete variable domain is DAMVIQNPRYQVTQFGKPVTLSCSQTLNHNVMYWYQQKSSQAPKLLFHYYDKDFNNEADTPDNFQSRRPNTSFCFLDIRSPGLGDTAMYLCATSEIWGGSNQPQHFGDGTRLSIL.